This is a list of T cell receptor beta chains from one sample in a study of somatic mutations in cytotoxic T cells in rheumatoid arthritis. The protocol was immunoSEQ multiplex PCR, while the TCRdb copy is restricted to in-frame clones and leaves out a portion. The sample has almost 3,000 clones; 85% to 90% are singletons. Sequences were obtained from CD8+ T cells sorted from blood. The receptors were gathered from a woman in her sixties with rheumatoid arthritis. Both conserved end residues are part of each CDR3. D genes are given only for firm matches. Clone size is stated in some rows and not others, as once, few, many or a class when expanded.

d_call: NA; j_call: TRBJ2-2; v_call: TRBV4-3; clone_size: NA; cdr3_nt: TGCGCCAGCAGCCAAGAAGTGTCCGGGGATGGGAACACCGGGGAGCTGTTTTTT; cdr3_aa: CASSQEVSGDGNTGELFF
d_call: NA; j_call: TRBJ2-7; v_call: TRBV5-1; clone_size: NA; cdr3_nt: TGCGCCAGCAGCTTAACAGGGTCCGAGCAGTACTTC; cdr3_aa: CASSLTGSEQYF
d_call: TRBD1; j_call: TRBJ1-2; v_call: TRBV6-6; clone_size: NA; cdr3_nt: TGTGCCAGCATCACACAGGGGAAGGGCTACACCTTC; cdr3_aa: CASITQGKGYTF
d_call: NA; j_call: TRBJ1-1; v_call: TRBV6-1; clone_size: NA; cdr3_nt: TGTGCCAGCAGTGAAAGGGAGGTTGAAGCTTTCTTT; cdr3_aa: CASSEREVEAFF
d_call: TRBD1; j_call: TRBJ1-6; v_call: TRBV7-8; clone_size: NA; cdr3_nt: TGTGCCAGCAGCCCGGACAGGACCTACTCCTATAATTCACCCCTCCACTTT; cdr3_aa: CASSPDRTYSYNSPLHF
d_call: NA; j_call: TRBJ1-1; v_call: TRBV7-2; clone_size: NA; cdr3_nt: TGTGCCAGCAGCTTAGCGCGACAGTTATGGAACACTGAAGCTTTCTTT; cdr3_aa: CASSLARQLWNTEAFF
d_call: NA; j_call: TRBJ2-7; v_call: TRBV5-1; clone_size: NA; cdr3_nt: TGCGCCAGCAGTTTGGTAGGGGCCCCCTACGAGCAGTACTTC; cdr3_aa: CASSLVGAPYEQYF
d_call: TRBD1; j_call: TRBJ1-6; v_call: TRBV4-3; clone_size: NA; cdr3_nt: TGCGCCAGCAGCCAAAGACAGGGGAGGGCCCTCCACTTT; cdr3_aa: CASSQRQGRALHF
d_call: TRBD1; j_call: TRBJ1-4; v_call: TRBV7-9; clone_size: NA; cdr3_nt: TGTGCCAGCAGCCATCGGACAGGGGGGGGACCAACTAATGAAAAACTGTTTTTT; cdr3_aa: CASSHRTGGGPTNEKLFF
d_call: TRBD1; j_call: TRBJ1-3; v_call: TRBV4-3; clone_size: NA; cdr3_nt: TGCGCCAGCAGCCAACTGGGACAGACCTCTGGAAACACCATATATTTT; cdr3_aa: CASSQLGQTSGNTIYF
d_call: NA; j_call: TRBJ1-1; v_call: TRBV28; clone_size: NA; cdr3_nt: TGTGCCAGCAGTCCCCCTTGGGGGGGGAACACTGAAGCTTTCTTT; cdr3_aa: CASSPPWGGNTEAFF
d_call: NA; j_call: TRBJ2-5; v_call: TRBV7-2; clone_size: NA; cdr3_nt: TGTGCCAGCAGCTCTCCCTCCCAGGGGGGAGAGACCCAGTACTTC; cdr3_aa: CASSSPSQGGETQYF
d_call: TRBD2; j_call: TRBJ2-5; v_call: TRBV14; clone_size: NA; cdr3_nt: TGTGCCAGCAGCGAGACCATTCGCGGGGGGCGAGAGACCCAGTACTTC; cdr3_aa: CASSETIRGGRETQYF
d_call: TRBD1; j_call: TRBJ2-1; v_call: TRBV7-9; clone_size: NA; cdr3_nt: TGTGCCAGCAGCGCACCAGGGGGCTCTAACAATGAGCAGTTCTTC; cdr3_aa: CASSAPGGSNNEQFF
d_call: TRBD1; j_call: TRBJ1-3; v_call: TRBV2; clone_size: once; cdr3_nt: TGTGCCAGCAGTGAGGACAGGGCGATTGGAAACACCATATATTTT; cdr3_aa: CASSEDRAIGNTIYF
d_call: NA; j_call: TRBJ2-7; v_call: TRBV7-6; clone_size: NA; cdr3_nt: TGTGCCAGCAGACCTGACATTGGATACGCCTACGAGCAGTACTTC; cdr3_aa: CASRPDIGYAYEQYF
d_call: TRBD2; j_call: TRBJ2-7; v_call: TRBV6-5; clone_size: NA; cdr3_nt: TGTGCCGCATCTAGCGGAGACTCCTACGAGCAGTACTTC; cdr3_aa: CAASSGDSYEQYF
d_call: TRBD1; j_call: TRBJ2-7; v_call: TRBV29-1; clone_size: NA; cdr3_nt: TGCAGCGTTGAAGACCCACAACTTAGACAGGGGGCCACCCTCTACGAGCAGTACTTC; cdr3_aa: CSVEDPQLRQGATLYEQYF
d_call: NA; j_call: TRBJ1-2; v_call: TRBV7-2; clone_size: NA; cdr3_nt: TGTGCCAGCAGCCGGGGACTCTCGGCTACGTTCTATGGCTACACCTTC; cdr3_aa: CASSRGLSATFYGYTF
d_call: TRBD1; j_call: TRBJ1-1; v_call: TRBV7-9; clone_size: NA; cdr3_nt: TGTGCCAGCAGCATTGACAGGGGCAACACTGAAGCTTTCTTT; cdr3_aa: CASSIDRGNTEAFF
d_call: NA; j_call: TRBJ1-2; v_call: TRBV5-1; clone_size: NA; cdr3_nt: TGCGCCAGCAGCGCAGGGATCGGGTATGGCTACACCTTC; cdr3_aa: CASSAGIGYGYTF
d_call: NA; j_call: TRBJ2-3; v_call: TRBV4-3; clone_size: NA; cdr3_nt: TGCGCCAGCAGTCAAAGTCTGCGAGATACGCAGTATTTT; cdr3_aa: CASSQSLRDTQYF
d_call: TRBD1; j_call: TRBJ2-1; v_call: TRBV10-3; clone_size: NA; cdr3_nt: TGTGCCATCAGTGAGTCGATTGTGGGCTCAGGGGGTTTAGGCAATGAGCAGTTCTTC; cdr3_aa: CAISESIVGSGGLGNEQFF
d_call: TRBD1; j_call: TRBJ1-1; v_call: TRBV7-8; clone_size: NA; cdr3_nt: TGTGCCAGCAGGTTAGGGGGGACAGGGCCCACTGAAGCTTTCTTT; cdr3_aa: CASRLGGTGPTEAFF
d_call: TRBD1; j_call: TRBJ2-7; v_call: TRBV27; clone_size: NA; cdr3_nt: TGTGCCAGCAGGCCGGGACAGGGGGGCCACGAGCAGTACTTC; cdr3_aa: CASRPGQGGHEQYF
d_call: TRBD2; j_call: TRBJ2-5; v_call: TRBV7-2; clone_size: NA; cdr3_nt: TGTGCCAGCAGCTTAGTAGTAACGGGAGGCCTACAAGAGACCCAGTACTTC; cdr3_aa: CASSLVVTGGLQETQYF
d_call: TRBD1; j_call: TRBJ2-5; v_call: TRBV5-8; clone_size: NA; cdr3_nt: TGTGCCAGCAGCTTGGCCGGGACAGGCCAAGAGACCCAGTACTTC; cdr3_aa: CASSLAGTGQETQYF
d_call: TRBD1; j_call: TRBJ2-5; v_call: TRBV7-8; clone_size: NA; cdr3_nt: TGTGCCAGCAGCCCGTTTGACAGGGATGGGGAGACCCAGTACTTC; cdr3_aa: CASSPFDRDGETQYF
d_call: TRBD2; j_call: TRBJ2-1; v_call: TRBV5-4; clone_size: NA; cdr3_nt: TGTGCCAGCAGCTTTCTAGCGGACCCTTACAATGAGCAGTTCTTC; cdr3_aa: CASSFLADPYNEQFF
d_call: NA; j_call: TRBJ1-1; v_call: TRBV4-1; clone_size: NA; cdr3_nt: TGTGCCAGCAGCCTATCAGGGAACACTGAAGCTTTCTTT; cdr3_aa: CASSLSGNTEAFF
d_call: TRBD1; j_call: TRBJ2-7; v_call: TRBV5-1; clone_size: NA; cdr3_nt: TGCGCCAGCAGCGCCCGGGGACAGGAGGCAACCTACGAGCAGTACTTC; cdr3_aa: CASSARGQEATYEQYF
d_call: TRBD1; j_call: TRBJ1-1; v_call: TRBV19; clone_size: NA; cdr3_nt: TGTGCCAGTAGCCTTATCGACAGGGGGAACACTGAAGCTTTCTTT; cdr3_aa: CASSLIDRGNTEAFF
d_call: NA; j_call: TRBJ1-4; v_call: TRBV30; clone_size: NA; cdr3_nt: TGTGCCTGGGGGTCCCCTACAGGGAGAAAACTGTTTTTT; cdr3_aa: CAWGSPTGRKLFF
d_call: TRBD1; j_call: TRBJ1-5; v_call: TRBV10-2; clone_size: NA; cdr3_nt: TGCGCCAGCAGTGAACCCGGGACAGGGGATCAGCCCCAGCATTTT; cdr3_aa: CASSEPGTGDQPQHF
d_call: NA; j_call: TRBJ2-3; v_call: TRBV6-6; clone_size: once; cdr3_nt: TGTGCCAGCAGTTACTTTGAGCCCTCCTCCACAGATACGCAGTATTTT; cdr3_aa: CASSYFEPSSTDTQYF
d_call: TRBD2; j_call: TRBJ2-5; v_call: TRBV5-5; clone_size: few; cdr3_nt: TGCGCCAGCAGCCAAACCAGCGGGGGTCAAGAGACCCAGTACTTC; cdr3_aa: CASSQTSGGQETQYF
d_call: NA; j_call: TRBJ2-7; v_call: TRBV19; clone_size: NA; cdr3_nt: TGTGCCAGTAGTATTGGACAGCCCTACGAGCAGTACTTC; cdr3_aa: CASSIGQPYEQYF
d_call: NA; j_call: TRBJ1-2; v_call: TRBV28; clone_size: few; cdr3_nt: TGTGCCAGCAGCGACAGGAGGAGCGAGGGCCCAAATGGCTACACCTTC; cdr3_aa: CASSDRRSEGPNGYTF
d_call: TRBD2; j_call: TRBJ2-7; v_call: TRBV28; clone_size: few; cdr3_nt: TGTGCCAGCAGTCCGGGACTATCCGAGCAGTACTTC; cdr3_aa: CASSPGLSEQYF
d_call: TRBD1; j_call: TRBJ2-7; v_call: TRBV5-1; clone_size: NA; cdr3_nt: TGCGCCAGCTCACTGTGGGACAGGGGACCCTACGAGCAGTACTTC; cdr3_aa: CASSLWDRGPYEQYF
d_call: TRBD2; j_call: TRBJ2-7; v_call: TRBV6-5; clone_size: NA; cdr3_nt: TGTGCCAGCTGGGGGGGTTCCTACGAGCAGTACTTC; cdr3_aa: CASWGGSYEQYF
d_call: NA; j_call: TRBJ1-6; v_call: TRBV5-1; clone_size: NA; cdr3_nt: TGCGCCAGCAGCTTGGTAGGAGGCTATAATTCACCCCTCCACTTT; cdr3_aa: CASSLVGGYNSPLHF
d_call: NA; j_call: TRBJ2-5; v_call: TRBV5-4; clone_size: NA; cdr3_nt: TGTGCCAGCAGCTTGGTAGGGGGAGAGACCCAGTACTTC; cdr3_aa: CASSLVGGETQYF
d_call: NA; j_call: TRBJ2-4; v_call: TRBV5-1; clone_size: NA; cdr3_nt: TGCGCCAGCAGCCCCCCAGCGGGCTTTGGCAAAAACATTCAGTACTTC; cdr3_aa: CASSPPAGFGKNIQYF
d_call: NA; j_call: TRBJ1-2; v_call: TRBV29-1; clone_size: NA; cdr3_nt: TGCAGCGTTGAAGCTCCGGGGGACCCTCCCAACTATGGCTACACCTTC; cdr3_aa: CSVEAPGDPPNYGYTF
d_call: NA; j_call: TRBJ1-1; v_call: TRBV2; clone_size: NA; cdr3_nt: TGTGCCAGCCCCCTTACACGGAACACTGAAGCTTTCTTT; cdr3_aa: CASPLTRNTEAFF
d_call: NA; j_call: TRBJ2-7; v_call: TRBV7-9; clone_size: NA; cdr3_nt: TGTGCCAGCAGCATGCCTTCCGGGACACCCTACGAGCAGTACTTC; cdr3_aa: CASSMPSGTPYEQYF
d_call: NA; j_call: TRBJ2-3; v_call: TRBV27; clone_size: NA; cdr3_nt: TGTGCCAGCAATAGGTGGGAGGACTTTTCTAGCACAGATACGCAGTATTTT; cdr3_aa: CASNRWEDFSSTDTQYF
d_call: NA; j_call: TRBJ1-1; v_call: TRBV30; clone_size: NA; cdr3_nt: TGTGCCTGGAGTGTACAAACCACTGAAGCTTTCTTT; cdr3_aa: CAWSVQTTEAFF
d_call: TRBD1; j_call: TRBJ1-5; v_call: TRBV28; clone_size: once; cdr3_nt: TGTGCCAGCAGTTTGGGACAGGGCTATCGAGGGCCCCAGCATTTT; cdr3_aa: CASSLGQGYRGPQHF
d_call: TRBD1; j_call: TRBJ1-2; v_call: TRBV7-9; clone_size: few; cdr3_nt: TGTGCCAGCAGCTTAGCGGGACAGGGGCCCACCGCCTATGGCTACACCTTC; cdr3_aa: CASSLAGQGPTAYGYTF
d_call: TRBD1; j_call: TRBJ1-4; v_call: TRBV2; clone_size: NA; cdr3_nt: TGTGCGAGCCGGGACAGGGGAAATGAAAAACTGTTTTTT; cdr3_aa: CASRDRGNEKLFF
d_call: NA; j_call: TRBJ2-1; v_call: TRBV6-4; clone_size: few; cdr3_nt: TGTGCCAGCAGTGACTCCGGTATCTCCTACAATGAGCAGTTCTTC; cdr3_aa: CASSDSGISYNEQFF
d_call: NA; j_call: TRBJ2-4; v_call: TRBV7-9; clone_size: NA; cdr3_nt: TGTGCCAGCGCCAGGACAGCCCTTAAGGGCAAAAACATTCAGTACTTC; cdr3_aa: CASARTALKGKNIQYF
d_call: TRBD1; j_call: TRBJ1-1; v_call: TRBV28; clone_size: NA; cdr3_nt: TGTGCCAGCACTAGAGCCGGGACAGCCCGAGGCACTGAAGCTTTCTTT; cdr3_aa: CASTRAGTARGTEAFF
d_call: NA; j_call: TRBJ2-7; v_call: TRBV5-1; clone_size: NA; cdr3_nt: TGCGCCAGCAGCTTGGGTCGGGGATCCTACGAGCAGTACTTC; cdr3_aa: CASSLGRGSYEQYF
d_call: TRBD1; j_call: TRBJ2-1; v_call: TRBV19; clone_size: NA; cdr3_nt: TGTGCCAGTAGTATGGAGGGGACAGGGGCCAATGAGCAGTTCTTC; cdr3_aa: CASSMEGTGANEQFF
d_call: TRBD2; j_call: TRBJ2-3; v_call: TRBV4-3; clone_size: NA; cdr3_nt: TGCGCCAGCAGCGCGGGGGGCGTAGATACGCAGTATTTT; cdr3_aa: CASSAGGVDTQYF
d_call: TRBD1; j_call: TRBJ1-2; v_call: TRBV30; clone_size: NA; cdr3_nt: TGTGCCTTTGACAGGGATCGGGTCGGCTACACCTTC; cdr3_aa: CAFDRDRVGYTF